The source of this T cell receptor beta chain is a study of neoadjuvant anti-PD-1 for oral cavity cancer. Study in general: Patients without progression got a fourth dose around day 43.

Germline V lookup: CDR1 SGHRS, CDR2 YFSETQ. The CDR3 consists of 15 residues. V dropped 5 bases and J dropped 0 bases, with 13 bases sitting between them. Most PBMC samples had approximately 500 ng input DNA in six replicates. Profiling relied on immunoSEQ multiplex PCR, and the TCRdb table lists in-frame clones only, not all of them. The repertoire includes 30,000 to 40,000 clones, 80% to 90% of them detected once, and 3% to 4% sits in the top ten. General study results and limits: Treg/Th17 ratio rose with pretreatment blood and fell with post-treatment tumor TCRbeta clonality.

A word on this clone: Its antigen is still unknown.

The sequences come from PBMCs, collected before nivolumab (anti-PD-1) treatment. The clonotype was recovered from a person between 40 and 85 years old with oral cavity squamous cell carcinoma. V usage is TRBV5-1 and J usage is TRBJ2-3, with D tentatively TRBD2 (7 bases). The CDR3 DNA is TGCGCCAGCAGGGGAGGGGGGCTTAGCACAGATACGCAGTATTTT. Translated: CASRGGGLSTDTQYF.